The source of this T cell receptor beta chain is a study of CD4 T cells in relation to SARS-CoV-2 and coronaviruses. Study results and caveats: Compared with monoreactive clones, crossreactive clones showed significantly weaker SARS-CoV-2 expansion.

This CDR3 comprises 20 residues. CDR1 SGHNT and CDR2 YENEEA come from the germline V gene. Trimming stripped 2 bases from V and 2 bases from J, with 24 bases between. Clones were read by immunoSEQ multiplex PCR, and TCRdb kept only the in-frame ones, dropping some. Counted here are 20,000 to 25,000 clones, over 65% occurring once; the ten biggest clones make up 17%. About this clone: Its antigen is still unknown.

The unexposed donors gave CD4+ T cells in about 2010-2019, prior to COVID-19. After roughly ten days of culture, CD4+ T cells were isolated. As cell numbers allowed, unexposed-donor CD4+ T cells faced SARS-CoV-2 S/N and four cold-coronavirus spikes. This TCR was sampled from a human donor in good health. This chain joins TRBV11-3 and TRBJ2-2, with TRBD1 as a possible D gene (5 bases). Sequenced sample: CD4+ T cells from PBMCs, cultured in vitro. The CDR3 sequence is CASSLCRSWGAPRNTGELFF. In DNA, the CDR3 is TGTGCCAGCAGCTTATGTCGATCATGGGGCGCCCCTAGAAACACCGGGGAGCTGTTTTTT.